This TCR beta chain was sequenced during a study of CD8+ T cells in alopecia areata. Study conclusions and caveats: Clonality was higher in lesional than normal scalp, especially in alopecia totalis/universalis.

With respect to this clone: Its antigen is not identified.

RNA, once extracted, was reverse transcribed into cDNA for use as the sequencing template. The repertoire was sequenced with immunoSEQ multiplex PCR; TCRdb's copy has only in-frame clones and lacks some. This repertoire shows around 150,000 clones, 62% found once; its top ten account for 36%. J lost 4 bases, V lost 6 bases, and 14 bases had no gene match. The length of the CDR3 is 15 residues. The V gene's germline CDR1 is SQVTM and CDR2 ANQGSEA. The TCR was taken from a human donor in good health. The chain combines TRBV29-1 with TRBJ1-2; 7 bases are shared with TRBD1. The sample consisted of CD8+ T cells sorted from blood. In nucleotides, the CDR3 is TGCAGCGTCGACCACCTAGGGCAGGGGGGCTATGGCTACACCTTC. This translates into CSVDHLGQGGYGYTF.